This T cell receptor (beta chain) came from a study of identical twins (dated by TCRdb to 2016 to 2017). Context from the whole study: To test whether fetal clonotypes persist, the study used deep sequencing on TCR alpha and beta repertoires from monozygotic twins, unrelated adults of various ages, and cord blood. To rule out contamination, the twin experiments were replicated at different times with different library preparation protocols.

Libraries were constructed by 5' RACE. Reads for this sample came from an Illumina HiSeq 2000. A universal primer binding site was introduced by template switching, and a unique molecular identifier was present in the final cDNA, enabling accurate counting of TCR cDNA molecules. Specific primers in the conserved constant-segment region were used to synthesize first-strand cDNA for the TCR alpha and beta chains. Each cDNA library was double barcoded, with a SMART-Mk sample barcode plus Illumina barcodes, to control for contamination. TruSeq adapter sequences and Illumina sample barcodes were added in two successive PCR steps. Sequencing of the TCR alpha and beta cDNA libraries was done on the Illumina HiSeq platform using custom primers. As for the authors' bioinformatics: MiGEC was used to process raw reads and extract unique molecular identifiers, and MiXCR was used to find CDR3 positions. For each individual, recombination models were inferred using an EM algorithm with the repgenHMM and IGoR tools. The tcR package in R was used for shared clonotype analysis, with sharing normalized by the product of cloneset sizes. Out-of-frame nonproductive sequences were analyzed to study raw recombination free of thymic and clonal selection effects. The public sequencing data were trimmed at Q25 with fastp and processed into clonotypes with MiXCR by TCRdb, which kept only in-frame beta chains. Under each unique CDR3 protein, matching rows form one entry showing the most common genes and DNA. For this entry, the V and J calls and clone size follow TCRdb and not the study's own pipeline. This sample comprises about 280,000 distinct CDR3 sequences, more than 6.5% of them detected only once. The ten largest clonotypes hold around 2.1% of the sample.

The research as a whole found: Compared with coincidental sharing between unrelated individuals, out-of-frame TCR alpha sequences shared between twins had an excess of sequences with low generation probability. Invariant T cells such as MAIT and iNKT could partly confound zero-insertion analyses, although diverse VJ usage argued against such confounding for most clonotypes. In beta out-of-frame sequences, excess twin sharing was weaker, because having fewer shared sequences lowered the signal-to-noise ratio. Abundant cord blood beta clonotypes carried fewer insertions; young adult naive repertoires showed a weaker similar trend, while memory repertoires showed none. Because the same donors could not be followed over many years, conclusions were based on cross-sectional statistical analysis. In monozygotic twins, out-of-frame TCR alpha sharing was systematically underestimated by recombination models, although the models agreed with sharing between unrelated individuals.

Every donor was a healthy Caucasian. Three pairs of female monozygotic twins, all aged about 18 to 30 years, made up the twin cohort. Miltenyi CD45RO+ enrichment and human naive T-cell isolation kits were used to isolate memory (CD45RO+) and naive T cells from PBMC. The CDR3 numbers 15 residues from cysteine through phenylalanine. Just the 45-base CDR3 DNA is kept, in frame starting at base 1. The junction shows trimming of 1 base on V and 6 bases on J, and the gene matches do not reach 5 bases of it. This clonotype was detected only a few times. This receptor's antigen is unknown. Within one base of it there is no much larger clone, and no base qualities were kept. These data were also filed under a second study, of yellow fever vaccine responses in identical twins. Per the second study: The T cell response to vaccination in identical twins was reported by the authors to appear partly convergent and partly personalized. In identical twins, the study followed T cell clones that responded to the vaccine with precision.

The chain joins TRBV12-3 or TRBV12-4 to TRBJ2-5; a stretch of 10 junction bases matches TRBD2. The origin of this receptor is a woman under 30 in good health. Sequenced material: memory (CD45RO+) T cells sorted from blood. Per the publication, the cell subset or site label means: CD45RO+ enriched T cells. The nucleotide sequence is TGTGCCAGCAGTTTAGGGACTAGCGGAAAAAAGACCCAGTACTTC. The resulting protein is CASSLGTSGKKTQYF.